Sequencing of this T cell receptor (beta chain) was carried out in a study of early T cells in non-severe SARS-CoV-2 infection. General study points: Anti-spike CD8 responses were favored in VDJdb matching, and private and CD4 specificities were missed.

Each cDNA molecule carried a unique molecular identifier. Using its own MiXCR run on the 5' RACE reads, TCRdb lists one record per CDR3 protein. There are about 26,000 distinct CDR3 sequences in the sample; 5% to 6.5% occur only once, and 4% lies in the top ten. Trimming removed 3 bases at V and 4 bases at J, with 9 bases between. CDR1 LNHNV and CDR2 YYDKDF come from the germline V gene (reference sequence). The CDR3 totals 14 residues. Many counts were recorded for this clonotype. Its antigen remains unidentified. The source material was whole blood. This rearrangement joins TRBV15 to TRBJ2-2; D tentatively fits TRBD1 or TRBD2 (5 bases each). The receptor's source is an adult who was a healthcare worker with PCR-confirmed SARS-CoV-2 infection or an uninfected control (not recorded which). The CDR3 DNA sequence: TGTGCCACCAGCAGCGGGGACGGCACCGGGGAGCTGTTTTTT. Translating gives CATSSGDGTGELFF.